The 32 T cell receptor beta chains presented below share a single source sample, sequenced in a study of OX40 agonist ivuxolimab in advanced cancers. Profiling relied on immunoSEQ multiplex PCR, and the TCRdb table lists in-frame clones only, not all of them. The table lists approximately 81,000 clones, about 93% of them singletons, with around an eighth in the top ten. The sequencing used CD4+ or CD8+ T cells sorted from blood, collected in a trial of the OX40 agonist ivuxolimab. Every receptor here comes from an adult with an advanced solid tumor such as melanoma, head and neck, liver or kidney cancer.

The gene calls are TRBV27 and TRBJ2-1, with D unclear. The ends were cut back, 0 bases at V and 0 bases at J, with 9 bases in the middle. The CDR3 runs to 16 residues. Per the germline V gene, CDR1 is MNHEY and CDR2 is SMNVEV (reference sequence). In DNA, the CDR3 is TGTGCCAGCAGTTTATCGGACCCAAGCTCCTACAATGAGCAGTTCTTC. This translates into CASSLSDPSSYNEQFF.

The chain has TRBV4-1 and TRBJ2-4, with 7 nucleotides matching TRBD2. The V gene end was trimmed by 0 bases and the J gene end by 7 bases; junction bases not matched to a gene: 6. CDR1 and CDR2 (germline): MGHRA, YSYEKL. There are 15 residues in the CDR3. As DNA, the CDR3 is TGCGCCAGCAGCCAAGATCCAGGGAGGGTGAACATTCAGTACTTC. This encodes CASSQDPGRVNIQYF.

J is TRBJ2-1 and V is TRBV9, with TRBD1 matching 11 bases. The CDR3 sequence is 16 residues long. The germline V gene has CDR1 SGDLS and CDR2 YYNGEE. Trimming cost V 4 bases and J 7 bases; bases outside gene matches: 10. CDR3 bases: TGTGCCAGCAGCTCCAGATCCGGACAGGGGGCGAATGAGCAGTTCTTC. Its translation: CASSSRSGQGANEQFF.

The rearrangement joins TRBV11-2 to TRBJ2-7, with D possibly TRBD2 on 6 matching bases. The CDR3 length is 14 residues. The V and J ends lost 1 base and 1 base respectively, with 8 bases between them. CDR1 and CDR2 (germline): SGHAT, FQNNGV. In DNA, the CDR3 is TGTGCCAGCAGCTTAGGAGGAGGGTCCTACGAGCAGTACTTC. This sequence encodes CASSLGGGSYEQYF.

V usage is TRBV30 and J usage is TRBJ2-2, with TRBD2 as a possible D gene (7 bases). The CDR3 is made up of 14 amino acids. Trimming stripped 0 bases from V and 4 bases from J, with 9 bases between. The germline V gene has CDR1 GTSNPN and CDR2 SVGIG (reference sequence). CDR3 sequence: CAWSVGGVTGELFF. The CDR3 DNA is TGTGCCTGGAGTGTAGGGGGGGTCACCGGGGAGCTGTTTTTT. Supplemented by reference TRBV30 and TRBJ2-2, the full variable domain reads SQTIHQWPATLVQPVGSPLSLECTVEGTSNPNLYWYRQAAGRGLQLLFYSVGIGQISSEVPQNLSASRPQDRQFILSSKKLLLSDSGFYLCAWSVGGVTGELFFGEGSRLTVL.

The chain links TRBV10-3 to TRBJ2-2; the D gene is possibly TRBD1 (6 bases). Germline loops: CDR1 ENHRY, CDR2 SYGVKD. The CDR3 has 14 amino acids. With 0 bases removed from V and 7 bases from J, the gap between germline ends came to 9 bases. The CDR3 DNA is TGTGCCATCAGTGAGTCTTCAGGGGTCGGGGAGCTGTTTTTT. It is translated as CAISESSGVGELFF.

This rearrangement joins TRBV4-3 to TRBJ2-1, with 9 nucleotides matching TRBD2. The CDR3 totals 16 residues. Germline CDR1 and CDR2: LGHNA and YSLEER. V lost 3 bases to trimming and J lost 5 bases; unmatched junction nucleotides: 8. The CDR3 DNA reads as TGCGCCAGCAGCCAGGAAAGCGGGGGGCCAGACAATGAGCAGTTCTTC. It codes for CASSQESGGPDNEQFF.

The rearrangement links TRBV27 to TRBJ1-2; D perhaps matches TRBD1 (6 bases). V shed 6 bases and J shed 4 bases, with 12 bases lying between them. CDR3 size: 13 residues. Per germline, CDR1 MNHEY and CDR2 SMNVEV (reference sequence). CDR3: CASSATGIYGYTF. The CDR3 coding sequence is TGTGCCAGCAGCGCCACAGGGATCTATGGCTACACCTTC.

V and J are TRBV5-6 and TRBJ1-4; 7 nucleotides align to TRBD1. V shed 4 bases and J 4 bases; nucleotides not matched to a gene: 7. This CDR3 has 15 amino acids. Germline-derived CDR1 and CDR2 are SGHDT and YYEEEE. CDR3 protein: CASSRTGVFNEKLFF. CDR3 bases: TGTGCCAGCAGCCGTACAGGGGTATTTAATGAAAAACTGTTTTTT.

The V call is TRBV7-6, the J call TRBJ2-5; possible D gene TRBD2, 6 bases. CDR3 length: 16 amino acids. Per the germline V gene, CDR1 is SGHVS and CDR2 is FNYEAQ. V dropped 1 base and J dropped 4 bases, with 16 bases sitting between them. CDR3: CASSLVLYGSTETQYF. The CDR3 DNA reads as TGTGCCAGCAGCTTAGTTCTTTACGGGAGTACAGAGACCCAGTACTTC.

The rearrangement links TRBV4-3 to TRBJ2-7, with 10 bases fitting TRBD1. The V segment lost 1 base and the J segment 0 bases; nucleotides outside the gene matches: 6. The CDR3 runs 17 residues. Germline loops: CDR1 LGHNA, CDR2 YSLEER. The CDR3 protein is CASSQADRGLSSYEQYF. The CDR3 region has the DNA TGCGCCAGCAGCCAAGCTGACAGGGGGCTTAGCTCCTACGAGCAGTACTTC.

CDR3 in DNA: TGCAGCGTTCCGCCCAGGGGGGACCGAGGATCCGTTTCCCTGGACTACCGAAGATCCAATGAGCAGTTCTTC. Encoded protein: CSVPPRGDRGSVSLDYRRSNEQFF. The chain joins TRBV29-1 to TRBJ2-1; D is possibly TRBD1 (7 bases). Germline assignment: CDR1 SQVTM and CDR2 ANQGSEA. CDR3 length: 24 amino acids. Trimming took 5 bases from V and 6 from J, leaving 47 bases between them.

The chain employs TRBV4-3 and TRBJ2-7; 7 nucleotides match TRBD1. The J segment lost 3 bases and the V segment lost 0 bases, leaving 5 bases of the junction unmatched. CDR3 length: 15 amino acids. CDR1 and CDR2 (germline): LGHNA, YSLEER. In DNA, the CDR3 is TGCGCCAGCAGCCAAGATGAGGGGGCCCTCTACGAGCAGTACTTC. Amino acids: CASSQDEGALYEQYF.

A single count supports this clone. V gene TRBV19 combines with J gene TRBJ1-6; D remains ambiguous. Germline assignment: CDR1 LNHDA and CDR2 SQIVND (reference sequence). The ends were cut back, 7 bases at V and 6 bases at J, with 10 bases in the middle. The CDR3 loop spans 13 amino acids. The CDR3 DNA reads TGTGCCAGTACCCCGGACGGTAATTCACCCCTCCACTTT. Protein sequence: CASTPDGNSPLHF.

The V call is TRBV4-2, the J call TRBJ2-3; D is unclear. Germline V CDR1 and CDR2: LGHNA, YNFKEQ. Trimming removed 4 bases from V and 4 bases from J, with 21 bases in between. The CDR3 contains 17 residues. DNA of the CDR3: TGTGCCAGCAGCCGCTCGGATCCCAGGCTTGGGGCAGATACGCAGTATTTT. Its translation is CASSRSDPRLGADTQYF.

The chain links TRBV27 to TRBJ1-2; possibly TRBD1 for D (5 bases). Germline CDR1 and CDR2: MNHEY and SMNVEV (reference sequence). Trimming removed 3 bases from V and 8 bases from J, with 28 bases in between. This CDR3 is built from 18 residues. The CDR3 spells CASSLNQGHDLSPRGYTF. The DNA for the CDR3 is TGTGCCAGCAGTTTGAACCAGGGCCATGATCTTTCCCCGCGGGGCTACACCTTC.

The V call is TRBV4-3, the J call TRBJ2-1; no definite D call. Trimming removed 1 base at V and 0 bases at J, with 7 bases between. The germline V gene encodes CDR1 LGHNA and CDR2 YSLEER. The CDR3 runs 15 residues. The CDR3 loop reads CASSQGRPSYNEQFF. In nucleotides, the CDR3 is TGCGCCAGCAGCCAAGGGAGACCCTCCTACAATGAGCAGTTCTTC.

The sample holds one count of this clone. This chain joins TRBV15 and TRBJ2-1, with unresolved D. This CDR3 has 14 amino acids. V lost 1 base and J lost 2, with 6 bases in between. Germline CDR1 LNHNV, CDR2 YYDKDF (reference sequence). CDR3 sequence: CATSRARTYNEQFF. The DNA for the CDR3 is TGTGCCACCAGCAGAGCCCGTACCTACAATGAGCAGTTCTTC.

This chain uses TRBV5-1 with TRBJ1-1; weak D call: TRBD1 (6 bases). This CDR3 is 17 amino acids long. CDR1 SGHRS and CDR2 YFSETQ come from the germline V gene. With 1 base removed from V and 4 bases from J, the gap between germline ends came to 20 bases. CDR3 in DNA: TGCGCCAGCAGCTTGTCCCAGGGGCCGCATGGATTCACTGAAGCTTTCTTT. Encoded protein: CASSLSQGPHGFTEAFF.

The chain combines TRBV5-6 with TRBJ2-1; TRBD1 agrees at 11 bases. The J segment lost 4 bases and the V segment lost 0 bases, leaving 3 bases of the junction unmatched. Per germline, CDR1 SGHDT and CDR2 YYEEEE. The CDR3 is 16 residues long. For the CDR3, the DNA is TGTGCCAGCAGCTTGGAGGACAGGGGGCTTTACAATGAGCAGTTCTTC. As protein: CASSLEDRGLYNEQFF.

The chain couples TRBV11-2 to TRBJ2-2; 7 bases map to TRBD2. Germline loops: CDR1 SGHAT, CDR2 FQNNGV. V lost 2 bases, J lost 2 bases, and 11 bases stayed unmatched. This CDR3 is 18 amino acids long. For the CDR3, the DNA is TGTGCCAGCAGCTTATTAGACCGGGACTACCTAAACACCGGGGAGCTGTTTTTT. Protein sequence: CASSLLDRDYLNTGELFF.

The J gene is TRBJ2-7, the V gene TRBV7-7; TRBD1 aligns across 8 bases. The CDR3 loop spans 14 amino acids. V gave up 1 base and J gave up 3 bases; unmatched junction bases: 2. Germline V gene lookup returns CDR1 SSHAT and CDR2 FNYEAQ (reference sequence). As DNA, the CDR3 is TGTGCCAGCAGCTTAGGTGGACAGGGCTACGAGCAGTACTTC. Translated: CASSLGGQGYEQYF.

V is TRBV5-8 and J is TRBJ2-2, with 7 positions matching TRBD1. The CDR3 is 16 amino acids. The V gene's germline CDR1 is SGHTS and CDR2 YDEGEE. V lost 2 bases and J lost 0; bases outside the gene matches: 4. DNA for the CDR3: TGTGCCAGCAGCTTCGCCGACAGGGCGAACACCGGGGAGCTGTTTTTT. As protein: CASSFADRANTGELFF. Together with reference TRBV5-8 and TRBJ2-2, the CDR3 gives the full variable domain: EAGVTQSPTHLIKTRGQQATLRCSPISGHTSVYWYQQALGLGLQFLLWYDEGEERNRGNFPPRFSGRQFPNYSSELNVNALELEDSALYLCASSFADRANTGELFFGEGSRLTVL.

The chain couples TRBV5-4 to TRBJ1-2, with D maybe TRBD1 (6 bases). V gave up 6 bases and J gave up 8 bases, with 20 bases separating them. The CDR3 contains 14 residues. Germline CDR1 SGHNT, CDR2 YYREEE (reference sequence). The CDR3 here is CASTPLGGHRGYTF. As DNA, the CDR3 is TGTGCCAGCACTCCGTTGGGGGGGCACCGGGGCTACACCTTC.

The chain employs TRBV7-2 and TRBJ2-1, with 8 bases aligning to TRBD2. The germline gives CDR1 SGHTA, CDR2 FQGNSA. The trim removed 5 bases at V and 3 bases at J, leaving 12 bases unmatched. This CDR3 has 17 residues. Here the CDR3 reads CASSRDGTSPFYNEQFF. The CDR3 DNA is TGTGCCAGCAGCCGAGACGGGACTAGTCCATTCTACAATGAGCAGTTCTTC.

The CDR3 protein is CASSQDKLQGGNEQFF. For the CDR3, the DNA is TGCGCCAGCAGCCAAGATAAGCTGCAGGGGGGCAATGAGCAGTTCTTC. J is TRBJ2-1 and V is TRBV4-3; perhaps TRBD1 as D (7 bases). The V gene lost 0 bases and the J gene lost 6 bases, with 15 bases spanning the gap. The germline gives CDR1 LGHNA, CDR2 YSLEER. The CDR3 contains 16 residues.

About this clone itself: Other DNA sequences from this sample encode an identical CDR3 as well. This chain uses TRBV7-2 with TRBJ2-7; D unresolved. The V and J ends lost 3 bases and 1 base respectively, with 1 base between them. The V gene's germline CDR1 is SGHTA and CDR2 FQGNSA. CDR3 length: 11 residues. The CDR3 loop reads CASSLSYEQYF. CDR3 bases: TGTGCCAGCAGCTTGTCCTACGAGCAGTACTTC.

The genes are TRBV19 and TRBJ1-1; D remains unclear. Germline assignment: CDR1 LNHDA and CDR2 SQIVND (reference sequence). V gave up 5 bases and J gave up 0 bases, with 4 bases separating them. This CDR3 has 12 amino acids. CDR3 loop: CASSLVNTEAFF. The CDR3 region has the DNA TGTGCCAGTAGTTTGGTGAACACTGAAGCTTTCTTT.

V is TRBV5-6 and J is TRBJ2-7; the D is unclear. Germline values: CDR1 SGHDT, CDR2 YYEEEE. The CDR3 is 12 amino acids. Deletions cut 2 bases from V and 6 bases from J, with 9 bases between. The CDR3 sequence: CASSFPTSEQYF. Here the CDR3 DNA reads TGTGCCAGCAGCTTCCCTACGTCCGAGCAGTACTTC.

The rearrangement uses TRBV27 and TRBJ2-7; TRBD1 agrees at 8 bases. J was trimmed by 3 bases and V by 5 bases; bases with no gene match: 6. The germline V gene has CDR1 MNHEY and CDR2 SMNVEV (reference sequence). The CDR3 spans 14 residues. The CDR3 DNA sequence: TGTGCCAGCAGTGCCGGGACAGGATTCTACGAGCAGTACTTC. This encodes CASSAGTGFYEQYF.

This clone was seen more than once but under ten times. The chain links TRBV28 to TRBJ1-5; 10 bases align to TRBD1. Looked up from germline, CDR1 is MDHEN and CDR2 is SYDVKM. The J segment lost 3 bases and the V segment lost 6 bases, leaving 5 bases of the junction unmatched. This CDR3 has 15 amino acids. CDR3 amino acids: CASRPGTGDNQPQHF. CDR3 in DNA: TGTGCCAGCAGACCCGGGACAGGGGACAATCAGCCCCAGCATTTT.

The chain combines TRBV4-3 with TRBJ2-2; weak D call: TRBD1 (6 bases). The CDR3 runs 13 residues. The germline CDR1 and CDR2 sequences are LGHNA and YSLEER. Trimming shortened V by 4 bases and J by 6 bases, and 9 bases separated the two germline ends. CDR3 residues: CASSRTGSGELFF. The CDR3 bases are TGCGCCAGCAGCCGTACAGGGTCCGGGGAGCTGTTTTTT.